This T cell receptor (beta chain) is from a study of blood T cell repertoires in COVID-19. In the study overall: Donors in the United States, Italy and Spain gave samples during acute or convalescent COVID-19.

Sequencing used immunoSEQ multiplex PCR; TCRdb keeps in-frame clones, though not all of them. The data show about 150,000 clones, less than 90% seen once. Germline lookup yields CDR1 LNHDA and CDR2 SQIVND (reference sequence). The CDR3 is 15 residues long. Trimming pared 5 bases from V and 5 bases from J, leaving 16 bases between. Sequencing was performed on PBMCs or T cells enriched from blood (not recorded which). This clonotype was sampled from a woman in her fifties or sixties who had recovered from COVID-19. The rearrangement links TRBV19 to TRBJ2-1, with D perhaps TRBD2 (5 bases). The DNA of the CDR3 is TGTGCCAGTAGTGGGGTCGGGGATACCCACAATGAGCAGTTCTTC. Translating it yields CASSGVGDTHNEQFF.